The T cell receptor (beta chain) described here comes from a study of tumor-infiltrating lymphocytes in primary liver carcinoma. Without any cell sorting, roughly 18-31 mg of bulk tissue yielded co-extracted RNA and DNA. By sample share, this clonotype is medium-sized (0.01 to 0.1%). The antigen remains undetermined. Findings and limits, study-wide: Reduced overlap was seen in tumor-adjacent and tumor-blood pairs versus tumor region pairs.

TCR beta cDNA was reverse-transcribed from around 0.55 ug of total RNA. The reaction used a constant-region primer and ProtoScript II reverse transcriptase. Nested multiplex PCR, run for three rounds with slightly modified ARM-PCR, yielded TCR beta libraries. TRBV1-TRBV30 forward primers paired with a C-beta reverse primer drove the first two PCR rounds, approximately 11 cycles each. One entry per CDR3 protein, called by TCRdb with MiXCR from the multiplex PCR reads. The sample contains about 23,000 distinct CDR3 sequences, roughly four fifths of which appear only once. Losses at the gene ends were 4 bases for V and 6 bases for J; bases not matched to a gene: 9. CDR1 and CDR2 from the germline V gene are SGHNT and YYREEE (reference sequence). This CDR3 is 15 amino acids long.

This clonotype was sampled from a woman younger than 45 with primary liver carcinoma and hepatitis B virus infection. The chain has TRBV5-4 and TRBJ2-2, with 7 bases matching TRBD2. The specimen was liver tumor tissue from sampling region 5. The subset denotes: tumor region T5, tumor centre. The CDR3 is CASSPAGGGPGELFF. The DNA for the CDR3 is TGTGCCAGCAGCCCTGCCGGGGGAGGGCCCGGGGAGCTGTTTTTT.